This is a list of T cell receptor beta chains from one sample in a study of T cell responses to AZD1222 COVID-19 vaccine. Some clones are missing from TCRdb's copy, which holds only in-frame ones; the method was immunoSEQ multiplex PCR. The repertoire holds around 190,000 clones, with approximately 92% as singletons. The specimen comprised peripheral blood, sampled on day 0 of AZD1222 vaccination. These TCRs come from an adult in good health. Both conserved end residues are part of each CDR3. D genes are given only for firm matches. The size field is filled for only some rows; it gives once, few, many or a size class.

DNA: TGTGCCAGCAGCTTAGGGACAGGGACCAATTCACCCCTCCACTTT
CDR3: CASSLGTGTNSPLHF
length: 15
size: -
J: TRBJ1-6
D: TRBD1
V: TRBV7-9

DNA: TGTGCCATCAGTGATGGGGGGCCTGAGACCCAGTACTTC
CDR3: CAISDGGPETQYF
length: 13
size: -
J: TRBJ2-5
D: -
V: TRBV10-3

DNA: TGTGCCAGCAGCCCTCACAGGGGGCCGTTGGGGAACACTGAAGCTTTCTTT
CDR3: CASSPHRGPLGNTEAFF
length: 17
size: -
J: TRBJ1-1
D: TRBD1
V: TRBV6-2/TRBV6-3

DNA: TGTGCCAGCAGTGACTCGTACGAGGCTAACTATGGCTACACCTTC
CDR3: CASSDSYEANYGYTF
length: 15
size: once
J: TRBJ1-2
D: -
V: TRBV6-4

DNA: TGTGCCAGCAGCCGATCTCCAAGCGGGGGACTCACCGGGGAGCTGTTTTTT
CDR3: CASSRSPSGGLTGELFF
length: 17
size: -
J: TRBJ2-2
D: TRBD2
V: TRBV14

DNA: TGTGCCAGCAGCCGTCTACCGGGGGAAATCACTGAAGCTTTCTTT
CDR3: CASSRLPGEITEAFF
length: 15
size: -
J: TRBJ1-1
D: -
V: TRBV14

DNA: TGTGCCAGCAAGACTAGGGCAGGCGAACCCCATGGCTACACCTTC
CDR3: CASKTRAGEPHGYTF
length: 15
size: -
J: TRBJ1-2
D: -
V: TRBV5-6

DNA: TGTGCCAGCATCCACGGTCCAAGCACCAAAGAGGGCGGGCAGCCCCAGCATTTT
CDR3: CASIHGPSTKEGGQPQHF
length: 18
size: -
J: TRBJ1-5
D: -
V: TRBV11-3

DNA: TGTGCCAGCAGTTTTAACCGGGGATCTGGAAACACCATATATTTT
CDR3: CASSFNRGSGNTIYF
length: 15
size: -
J: TRBJ1-3
D: -
V: TRBV7-9

DNA: TGTGCCAGCAGTCGGGGGGGTAGCAATCAGCCCCAGCATTTT
CDR3: CASSRGGSNQPQHF
length: 14
size: -
J: TRBJ1-5
D: -
V: TRBV6-5

DNA: TGCAGCGTGCGACAGGGGACCTATGGGACTGAAGCTTTCTTT
CDR3: CSVRQGTYGTEAFF
length: 14
size: -
J: TRBJ1-1
D: TRBD1
V: TRBV29-1

DNA: TGTGCCAGTACCCATTTGGGGCAGGTTCCCGTTTATGGCTACACCTTC
CDR3: CASTHLGQVPVYGYTF
length: 16
size: -
J: TRBJ1-2
D: -
V: TRBV19

DNA: TGTGCCAGCAGCCCGACAGGGTACTATGGCTACACCTTC
CDR3: CASSPTGYYGYTF
length: 13
size: -
J: TRBJ1-2
D: TRBD1
V: TRBV7-2

DNA: TGTGCCAGTAGTATCCAGGGCGGAAACACCATATATTTT
CDR3: CASSIQGGNTIYF
length: 13
size: -
J: TRBJ1-3
D: -
V: TRBV19

DNA: TGTGCCAGCAGCTTAAAGGCCTCGTCTGTACCTGGTGGGGCCACAGATACGCAGTATTTT
CDR3: CASSLKASSVPGGATDTQYF
length: 20
size: -
J: TRBJ2-3
D: -
V: TRBV7-3

DNA: TGTGCCAGTAGTATAGATCAGGGATTCAATCAGCCCCAGCATTTT
CDR3: CASSIDQGFNQPQHF
length: 15
size: -
J: TRBJ1-5
D: -
V: TRBV19

DNA: TGTGCCAGCAGCACTCCGGGACAGGGGACCTACGAGCAGTACTTC
CDR3: CASSTPGQGTYEQYF
length: 15
size: -
J: TRBJ2-7
D: TRBD1
V: TRBV7-9

DNA: TGTGCCAGCAGCGTAGGGGAGCGGAACACTGAAGCTTTCTTT
CDR3: CASSVGERNTEAFF
length: 14
size: -
J: TRBJ1-1
D: -
V: TRBV9

DNA: TGTGCCAGCAGTTACTCTGGCCCCGCGGTAGCTTTCTTT
CDR3: CASSYSGPAVAFF
length: 13
size: -
J: TRBJ1-1
D: -
V: TRBV6-6